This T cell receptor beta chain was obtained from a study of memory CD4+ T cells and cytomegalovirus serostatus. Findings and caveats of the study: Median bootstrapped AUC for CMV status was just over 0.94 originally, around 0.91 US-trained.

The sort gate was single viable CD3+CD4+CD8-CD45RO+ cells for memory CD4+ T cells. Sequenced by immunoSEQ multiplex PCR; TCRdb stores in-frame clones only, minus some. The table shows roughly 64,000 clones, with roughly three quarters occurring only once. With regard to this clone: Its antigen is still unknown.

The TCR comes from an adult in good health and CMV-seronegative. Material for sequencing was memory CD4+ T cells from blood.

The CDR3 DNA sequence: TGTGCCAGCAGCTTCGACCCTAGCGTCAATGAGCAGTTCTTC. Protein product: CASSFDPSVNEQFF. J is TRBJ2-1 and V is TRBV7-3; D perhaps matches TRBD2 (6 bases). V was trimmed by 3 bases and J by 6 bases, leaving 12 bases between them. The CDR3 runs to 14 residues. Germline V CDR1 and CDR2: SGHTA, FQGTGA.